These T cell receptor beta chains were read from a single sample in a study of blood T cell repertoires in COVID-19. Libraries were prepared by immunoSEQ multiplex PCR; TCRdb keeps only in-frame clonotypes and omits some of them. The sample contains 430,000 or so clones, nearly 90% of which appear only once. The specimen was PBMCs or T cells enriched from blood (not recorded which). These receptors were taken from a woman in her late teens or twenties who had been exposed to COVID-19. Each CDR3 is given with its conserved first and last residue. Fields, in order: D gene, J gene, clone size, CDR3 length, V gene, CDR3 DNA, CDR3 protein. A D gene is named only where the DNA matches it firmly. Clone size, where shown, is once, few, many, or a class for clones that have expanded.

NA TRBJ1-1 few 12 TRBV16 TGTGCCAGCAGCCTCGACGGGGATGAAGCTTTCTTT CASSLDGDEAFF
TRBD1 TRBJ2-5 NA 15 TRBV18 TGTGCCAGCTCACCGCCAGACAGGGGGCGAGAGACCCAGTACTTC CASSPPDRGRETQYF
NA TRBJ2-2 NA 16 TRBV5-1 TGCGCCAGCAGCTTTGTCGGCGGATTGAACACCGGGGAGCTGTTTTTT CASSFVGGLNTGELFF
TRBD1 TRBJ1-4 NA 16 TRBV2 TGTGCCAGCAGCGTTGGGACAGTATCAACTAATGAAAAACTGTTTTTT CASSVGTVSTNEKLFF
TRBD1 TRBJ1-5 few 15 TRBV15 TGTGCCACCAGCAGAGCCGGGACAGCGAATCAGCCCCAGCATTTT CATSRAGTANQPQHF
NA TRBJ2-1 NA 12 TRBV3-1/TRBV3-2 TGTGCCAGCAGCTCACCGCCAGGGGAGCAGTTCTTC CASSSPPGEQFF
TRBD2 TRBJ2-3 NA 18 TRBV7-9 TGTGCCAGCAGCTTAGCGACGGCTAGCGGGACTAGCACAGATACGCAGTATTTT CASSLATASGTSTDTQYF
TRBD2 TRBJ2-1 NA 15 TRBV13 TGTGCCAGCAGCCACCGAGCGGGGCAATACAATGAGCAGTTCTTC CASSHRAGQYNEQFF
NA TRBJ2-5 NA 14 TRBV10-1 TGCGCCAGCAGCCAAGCACTGGTACAAGAGACCCAGTACTTC CASSQALVQETQYF
NA TRBJ1-2 NA 16 TRBV19 TGTGCCAGTAGTCGAGCCGGGGGTCGCCTTTCCTATGGCTACACCTTC CASSRAGGRLSYGYTF
TRBD2 TRBJ2-7 NA 14 TRBV5-1 TGCGCCAGCAGCCGTCTAGCGGGGTCCTACGAGCAGTACTTC CASSRLAGSYEQYF
NA TRBJ2-7 NA 11 TRBV5-6 TGTGCCAGCAGCTCTCACGGGGAGCAGTACTTC CASSSHGEQYF
TRBD1 TRBJ2-7 NA 16 TRBV13 TGTGCCAGCAGCTTCCCCGGGACAGAGCTTTCCTACGAGCAGTACTTC CASSFPGTELSYEQYF
TRBD1 TRBJ2-5 NA 14 TRBV7-7 TGTGCCAGCAGCCCCGGGACAGGGCCTAGGACCCAGTACTTC CASSPGTGPRTQYF
NA TRBJ1-5 NA 16 TRBV20-1 TGCAGTGCTGGTGGGGGCATGGGATATAGCAATCAGCCCCAGCATTTT CSAGGGMGYSNQPQHF
NA TRBJ2-3 NA 14 TRBV6-4 TGTGCCAGCAGTGCGACTGCAAGCACAGATACGCAGTATTTT CASSATASTDTQYF
NA TRBJ1-5 NA 15 TRBV24-1 TGTGCCACCAGTGATTCCAGTGTCGGAGGCCAGCCCCAGCATTTT CATSDSSVGGQPQHF
NA TRBJ2-3 NA 11 TRBV20-1 TGCAGTGCCCCTAGGTCCGATACGCAGTATTTT CSAPRSDTQYF
TRBD2 TRBJ2-1 NA 15 TRBV19 TGTGCCAGTAGTTCGGGACTAGCGGGAAATAATGAGCAGTTCTTC CASSSGLAGNNEQFF
TRBD2 TRBJ2-3 NA 17 TRBV14 TGTGCCAGCAGCCAAGACCTAGCGGGGGGGCCTAGAGATACGCAGTATTTT CASSQDLAGGPRDTQYF
NA TRBJ1-3 NA 13 TRBV5-6 TGTGCCAGCATCGCAGGGAACGGAAACACCATATATTTT CASIAGNGNTIYF
NA TRBJ1-1 NA 15 TRBV7-2 TGTGCCAGCAGCGTGCAACAGGGACGAAACACTGAAGCTTTCTTT CASSVQQGRNTEAFF
NA TRBJ2-2 NA 19 TRBV5-6 TGTGCCAGCAGCTTGGACGTTCAGGGAACCCAGGGGAATAACGGGGAGCTGTTTTTT CASSLDVQGTQGNNGELFF
NA TRBJ2-7 NA 13 TRBV3-1/TRBV3-2 TGTGCCAGCAGCCAGGGACTCCCATACGAGCAGTACTTC CASSQGLPYEQYF
TRBD1 TRBJ2-1 NA 16 TRBV28 TGTGCCAGCAGTACTAGGGACAGGGTGAAATACAATGAGCAGTTCTTC CASSTRDRVKYNEQFF
TRBD1 TRBJ2-5 NA 13 TRBV29-1 TGCAGCGTTTCGACAGGGCCCCAAGAGACCCAGTACTTC CSVSTGPQETQYF
NA TRBJ2-5 NA 12 TRBV29-1 TGCAGCGGCGGGACAGTTCAAGAGACCCAGTACTTC CSGGTVQETQYF